This TCR beta chain was captured in a study of cytomegalovirus exposure and HLA in healthy donors. Germline CDR1 LNHDA, CDR2 SQIVND (reference sequence). This CDR3 region has 14 residues. V was shortened by 3 bases and J by 2 bases, with 10 bases between the two germline ends. TCRdb's copy holds only in-frame clones and misses some; the assay was immunoSEQ multiplex PCR. This sample carries 100,000 to 150,000 clones, around 94% of them seen once, and the ten largest clones take approximately 1.3%. Study-wide points: Most TCR sequences were rare, but some public TCRs occurred in many donors. In vitro experiments confirmed that three CMV-associated chains were specific for CMV antigens. In a later analysis, first-cohort TCR clusters were found to tend to co-occur in the 130 or so validation repertoires.

Concerning this clone itself: Its cognate antigen is unknown.

The sequence derives from a woman between 18 and 29 years old in good health and CMV-seronegative. The chain is built from TRBV19 and TRBJ1-2, with D perhaps TRBD1 (6 bases). The material sequenced was PBMCs. CDR3 sequence: CASSMYQGNYGYTF. The CDR3 DNA follows: TGTGCCAGTAGTATGTACCAGGGGAACTATGGCTACACCTTC.